Included here is one T cell receptor beta chain sequence, with context. The antigen remains undetermined. Each case's diagnosis was confirmed by two pathologists on H&E. This entry comes from a study of immune evolution from preneoplasia to lung adenocarcinoma. Study outcomes and limitations: Normal lung had highest clonality; later lesions appeared denser, more diverse. Normal lung had the highest top T cell clone frequencies.

Some clones are missing from TCRdb's copy, which holds only in-frame ones; the method was immunoSEQ multiplex PCR. Here the sample spans about 10,000 clones, roughly 70% being singletons. The sequence was collected from a person between 60 and 69 years old with lung adenocarcinoma. Some clones in this sample may be carry-over from other donors' samples. Sequenced material: FFPE normal lung tissue adjacent to the tumor.

CDR3 nucleotide sequence: TGTGCCAGCAGCTTAAACCCCGACTCTGGGGCCAACGTCCTGACTTTC. It codes for CASSLNPDSGANVLTF. The gene calls are TRBV7-2 and TRBJ2-6; D is unclear. Germline CDR1 and CDR2: SGHTA and FQGNSA. The germline V and J ends were trimmed by 2 bases and 0 bases, with 8 bases remaining between them. CDR3 length: 16 residues. The variable domain in full, completed from reference TRBV7-2 and TRBJ2-6, reads GAGVSQSPSNKVTEKGKDVELRCDPISGHTALYWYRQSLGQGLEFLIYFQGNSAPDKSGLPSDRFSAERTGGSVSTLTIQRTQQEDSAVYLCASSLNPDSGANVLTFGAGSRLTVL.